The subject of this entry is one TCR beta chain. Antigen unknown. The sample comes from a study of shared clonotypes between healthy human individuals. About the study: Two female and three male donors aged 18 to 49 were enrolled. Study-level findings and limits: There were few donors, and this limited the genetic and exposure-history diversity represented. Among donors, clonotype sharing was expected to be affected by sequencing depth.

The sequenced material, unsorted PBMC DNA, was run on ten immunoSEQ deep assay plates. Produced via immunoSEQ multiplex PCR; TCRdb's table is partial and in-frame only. The sample lists 450,000 to 500,000 clones; about 72% were seen once. CDR1 is SGHRS and CDR2 is YFSETQ in the germline V gene. The V and J ends lost 0 bases and 2 bases respectively, with 5 bases between them. This CDR3 contains 13 residues. The V and J genes are TRBV5-1 and TRBJ1-2; no definite D call. This clonotype was sampled from a woman aged 35 to 49 in good health. Some clones in this sample may be carry-over from other donors' samples. Sequencing input: PBMCs. The CDR3 region has the DNA TGCGCCAGCAGCTTGGACAAAAACTATGGCTACACCTTC. Translated: CASSLDKNYGYTF.